The clone carrying this T cell receptor beta chain was seen a few times. Its antigen is undetermined. This specimen belongs to a study of T cells in Graves' hyperthyroidism and ophthalmopathy. Study observations and caveats: Ophthalmopathy was predicted by the model a median of roughly 6 months ahead of onset.

The CDR3 regions of TCR beta were amplified from RNA transcripts. The HTBI primer set served for first-round RT-PCR of the TCR CDR3. TCRdb passed the multiplex PCR reads through MiXCR, listing each CDR3 protein once. The sample contains approximately 430,000 distinct CDR3 sequences, about 15% of which appear only once. Diagnoses were established using clinical symptoms, serum thyroxine and TRAb, thyroid ultrasound and orbital computed tomography. The TCR originated in a woman between 18 and 29 years old with Graves' hyperthyroidism. The sample was blood.

CDR3 region: CASSLDPSTGYEQYF. Written as DNA, the CDR3 is TGTGCCAGCAGCCTAGACCCCTCAACAGGGTACGAGCAGTACTTC. The rearrangement joins TRBV9 to TRBJ2-7, with D perhaps matching TRBD1 (6 bases). Germline CDR1 SGDLS, CDR2 YYNGEE. Trimming cost V 4 bases and J 4 bases, with 18 bases left between them. This CDR3 is 15 amino acids long. Full variable domain (remainder filled in from reference TRBV9 and TRBJ2-7): DSGVTQTPKHLITATGQRVTLRCSPRSGDLSVYWYQQSLDQGLQFLIQYYNGEERAKGNILERFSAQQFPDLHSELNLSSLELGDSALYFCASSLDPSTGYEQYFGPGTRLTVT.